This TCR beta chain was identified in a study of STAT5B mutations in CD4+ large granular lymphocyte leukemia. At the level of the study: Healthy donors showed HLA-associated enrichment of the CDR3 'QG' motif.

Regarding this clone: Its antigen remains unknown.

This CDR3 contains 15 residues. V shed 3 bases and J shed 0 bases, with 12 bases lying between them. The germline V gene has CDR1 SGHNT and CDR2 YENEEA. Study-wide results and caveats: Without putative leukemic clones, patient CD4-sorted repertoires remained more clonal than healthy CD4+ repertoires. Main leukemic clonotypes were patient-specific, but 25% appeared at low frequency elsewhere. 8/27 top patient clones versus 2/35 control clones were TRBV06-family.

Some clones are missing from TCRdb's copy, which holds only in-frame ones; the method was immunoSEQ multiplex PCR. Seen here are some 41,000 clones, roughly 80% observed once, and the top ten hold about 3.6%. V is TRBV11-3 and J is TRBJ2-7; D might be TRBD2 (6 bases). The sample comprised CD4+ T cells from blood buffy coats. The receptor comes from a human donor in good health. The CDR3 bases are TGTGCCAGCAGCTTGGGGGGACTGGACTCCTACGAGCAGTACTTC. Encoded protein: CASSLGGLDSYEQYF.